This T cell receptor beta chain derives from a study of blood T cell repertoires in COVID-19. Across the study: Researchers got acute and convalescent COVID-19 samples from the United States, Italy and Spain. Sources were T cells, B-cell-depleted T cells, or PBMCs; the material itself was cDNA or gDNA.

Methods used by the authors: Reference gene primer amplification yielded estimated nucleated cell counts. The assay was immunoSEQ multiplex PCR, and TCRdb's table has in-frame clones only and misses some. The DNA was the basis for D and trimming; V, J and clone size are from that table. The table shows 95,000 to 110,000 clones, with about 85% occurring only once. The CDR3 consists of 16 residues. Trimming removed 6 bases from V and 4 bases from J; junction bases left unmatched: 14. Germline assignment: CDR1 ENHRY and CDR2 SYGVKD. The clonotype comes from a man aged 50 or older in a cohort sampled during active COVID-19. The sequencing input was peripheral blood. This chain links TRBV10-3 with TRBJ2-5, with TRBD1 matching 7 bases. CDR3 sequence: CAISPTGVGDRETQYF. CDR3 in DNA: TGTGCCATCAGCCCAACAGGGGTTGGTGATCGAGAGACCCAGTACTTC.